The clone carrying this T cell receptor beta chain was seen a handful of times. Its specificity is not known. The entry originates in a study of T cell repertoires in cytomegalovirus infection. Across the study: Recently identified HLA-C-restricted CMV epitopes were used, and well-studied HLA-B-restricted CMV epitopes were used as well. Notes on the study in general: Totalled public TCR beta family frequency picked out people who carried CMV plus the relevant HLA. The ex vivo response was dominated by HLA-C-restricted CMV-specific TCR beta clonotypes.

Using its own MiXCR run on the reads, TCRdb lists one record per CDR3 protein. The sample includes approximately 770,000 distinct CDR3 sequences, 25% to 30% of them seen just once. V lost 5 bases and J lost 0, with 16 bases in between. The CDR3 has 16 amino acids. The germline gives CDR1 SEHNR, CDR2 FQNEAQ (reference sequence). Here the sequenced sample was cultured CD8+ T cells from PBMCs, taken from culture after CMV antigen stimulation. This receptor was obtained from a human donor in good health (CMV status not recorded). Some clones in this sample may be carry-over from other donors' samples. This sequence joins TRBV7-9 and TRBJ1-2; D remains unclear. The CDR3 loop is CASSPADIGANYGYTF. The CDR3 bases are TGTGCCAGCAGCCCTGCGGATATTGGGGCTAACTATGGCTACACCTTC.